This T cell receptor beta chain originates from a study of blood T cell repertoires in COVID-19. The wider study: Material from acute and convalescent COVID-19 was sourced from the United States, Italy and Spain.

The V gene's germline CDR1 is SNHLY and CDR2 FYNNEI. Trimming stripped 8 bases from V and 7 bases from J, with 9 bases between. The CDR3 runs 11 residues. Original processing methods: Estimates of nucleated cell counts were drawn from the amplification of reference gene primers. The method was immunoSEQ multiplex PCR; TCRdb's version includes in-frame clones alone and lacks a portion of them. V and J calls and clone size come straight from that table; D and trimming were deduced from the DNA. This repertoire shows about 130,000 clones, around nine tenths found once; its top ten account for about 3.5%.

The sequence was collected from a man aged 50-59 years with active COVID-19. The material sequenced was peripheral blood. The chain links TRBV2 to TRBJ2-1; D might be TRBD1 (6 bases). CDR3 bases: TGTGCCAGCTCAGGGGAGAATGAGCAGTTCTTC. Its protein product is CASSGENEQFF.